This is a list of T cell receptor beta chains from one sample in a study of Graves' ophthalmopathy and Graves' hyperthyroidism. TCRdb reanalysed the multiplex PCR reads using MiXCR and keeps one entry per CDR3 protein. The profile shows roughly 160,000 distinct CDR3 sequences, about 40% of them singletons. The sample comprised peripheral blood. The source is a woman between 40 and 55 years old with Graves' ophthalmopathy. Both conserved end residues are part of each CDR3. Each record gives: D gene, V gene, J gene, clone size, CDR3 protein, CDR3 DNA. A D gene is named only where the DNA matches it firmly. The listing skips clone size in some rows; elsewhere it reads once, few, many or a size class.

d_gene: -
v_gene: TRBV7-2
j_gene: TRBJ1-1
abundance: once
CDR3aa: CASSLGTVESYEAFF
CDR3nt: TGTGCCAGCAGCTTAGGGACAGTGGAATCTTATGAAGCTTTCTTT

d_gene: TRBD2
v_gene: TRBV4-3
j_gene: TRBJ2-7
abundance: many
CDR3aa: CASSQDGGGRTYEQYF
CDR3nt: TGCGCCAGCAGCCAAGATGGCGGGGGGAGGACCTACGAGCAGTACTTC

d_gene: -
v_gene: TRBV7-2
j_gene: TRBJ2-7
abundance: many
CDR3aa: CASSRGYYEQYF
CDR3nt: TGTGCCAGCAGCCGGGGGTACTACGAGCAGTACTTC

d_gene: TRBD2
v_gene: TRBV19
j_gene: TRBJ2-2
abundance: many
CDR3aa: CASSITAGEAGELFF
CDR3nt: TGTGCCAGTAGTATTACAGCGGGAGAGGCCGGGGAGCTGTTTTTT

d_gene: -
v_gene: TRBV19
j_gene: TRBJ2-7
abundance: -
CDR3aa: CASSIRSEQYF
CDR3nt: TGTGCCAGTAGTATCAGAAGCGAGCAGTACTTC

d_gene: -
v_gene: TRBV30
j_gene: TRBJ2-5
abundance: -
CDR3aa: CAWSVGGGGETQYF
CDR3nt: TGTGCCTGGAGTGTTGGGGGAGGTGGAGAGACCCAGTACTTC

d_gene: TRBD1
v_gene: TRBV28
j_gene: TRBJ2-7
abundance: few
CDR3aa: CASSSGQQYEQYF
CDR3nt: TGTGCCAGCAGTTCGGGACAGCAGTACGAGCAGTACTTC

d_gene: -
v_gene: TRBV12-3/TRBV12-4
j_gene: TRBJ2-5
abundance: -
CDR3aa: CASSSYLEETQYF
CDR3nt: TGTGCCAGCAGTAGTTACCTGGAAGAGACCCAGTACTTC

d_gene: -
v_gene: TRBV6-2/TRBV6-3
j_gene: TRBJ2-7
abundance: many
CDR3aa: CASSHGGSDRDYEQYF
CDR3nt: TGTGCCAGCAGTCACGGGGGGAGCGACAGGGACTACGAGCAGTACTTC

d_gene: -
v_gene: TRBV28
j_gene: TRBJ1-5
abundance: -
CDR3aa: CASSWGTNQPQHF
CDR3nt: TGTGCCAGCAGTTGGGGAACTAATCAGCCCCAGCATTTT

d_gene: TRBD2
v_gene: TRBV20-1
j_gene: TRBJ2-7
abundance: many
CDR3aa: CSARGGSGGAGYEQYF
CDR3nt: TGCAGTGCTAGAGGGGGTAGCGGGGGGGCCGGGTACGAGCAGTACTTC

d_gene: -
v_gene: TRBV7-8
j_gene: TRBJ2-4
abundance: -
CDR3aa: CASSDGVLSIAKNIQYF
CDR3nt: TGTGCCAGCAGCGACGGTGTACTTTCGATAGCCAAAAACATTCAGTACTTC

d_gene: -
v_gene: TRBV6-1
j_gene: TRBJ2-7
abundance: -
CDR3aa: CASSPVLGGYEQYF
CDR3nt: TGTGCCAGCAGTCCCGTCCTGGGAGGCTACGAGCAGTACTTC

d_gene: -
v_gene: TRBV20-1
j_gene: TRBJ1-1
abundance: many
CDR3aa: CSARGRRGRETEAFF
CDR3nt: TGCAGTGCTAGAGGACGAAGGGGGAGAGAAACTGAAGCTTTCTTT

d_gene: -
v_gene: TRBV10-1
j_gene: TRBJ2-5
abundance: -
CDR3aa: CASSESSQTETQYF
CDR3nt: TGCGCCAGCAGTGAGTCGAGTCAAACGGAGACCCAGTACTTC

d_gene: -
v_gene: TRBV6-1
j_gene: TRBJ1-1
abundance: -
CDR3aa: CASSVRHLNTEAFF
CDR3nt: TGTGCCAGCAGTGTTAGACACTTGAACACTGAAGCTTTCTTT

d_gene: TRBD1
v_gene: TRBV28
j_gene: TRBJ2-7
abundance: many
CDR3aa: CASSSGDRDQYF
CDR3nt: TGTGCCAGCAGTTCGGGGGACAGGGACCAGTACTTC

d_gene: -
v_gene: TRBV7-2
j_gene: TRBJ2-7
abundance: -
CDR3aa: CASSFGPEQYF
CDR3nt: TGTGCCAGCAGCTTCGGTCCCGAGCAGTACTTC

d_gene: TRBD1
v_gene: TRBV20-1
j_gene: TRBJ1-6
abundance: many
CDR3aa: CSARWDSSNSPLHF
CDR3nt: TGCAGTGCTAGATGGGACAGTTCTAATTCACCCCTCCACTTT

d_gene: -
v_gene: TRBV6-1
j_gene: TRBJ1-1
abundance: once
CDR3aa: CASIAAPIIEAFF
CDR3nt: TGTGCCAGCATAGCAGCGCCTATAATTGAAGCTTTCTTT

d_gene: -
v_gene: TRBV6-5
j_gene: TRBJ1-5
abundance: many
CDR3aa: CATEEGQGHNQPQHF
CDR3nt: TGTGCCACCGAAGAGGGGCAAGGTCACAATCAGCCCCAGCATTTT

d_gene: -
v_gene: TRBV12-3/TRBV12-4
j_gene: TRBJ2-7
abundance: many
CDR3aa: CASSSGGHEQYF
CDR3nt: TGTGCCAGCAGCAGCGGCGGCCACGAGCAGTACTTC

d_gene: TRBD1
v_gene: TRBV7-8
j_gene: TRBJ1-1
abundance: -
CDR3aa: CASSLASGGTEAFF
CDR3nt: TGTGCCAGCAGCTTAGCGTCAGGGGGCACTGAAGCTTTCTTT

d_gene: -
v_gene: TRBV4-1
j_gene: TRBJ1-6
abundance: many
CDR3aa: CASSREQKFLNSPLHF
CDR3nt: TGCGCCAGCAGCCGAGAACAGAAGTTCCTAAATTCACCCCTCCACTTT

d_gene: -
v_gene: TRBV19
j_gene: TRBJ2-2
abundance: -
CDR3aa: CASSIRGVVGELFF
CDR3nt: TGTGCCAGTAGTATCAGAGGGGTTGTCGGGGAGCTGTTTTTT

d_gene: -
v_gene: TRBV7-2
j_gene: TRBJ1-1
abundance: many
CDR3aa: CASSLNGARGTEAFF
CDR3nt: TGTGCCAGCAGCTTAAACGGGGCCCGGGGGACTGAAGCTTTCTTT

d_gene: TRBD2
v_gene: TRBV11-1
j_gene: TRBJ2-7
abundance: many
CDR3aa: CASSLATSGSWDEQYF
CDR3nt: TGTGCCAGCAGCTTAGCGACTAGCGGGAGTTGGGACGAGCAGTACTTC